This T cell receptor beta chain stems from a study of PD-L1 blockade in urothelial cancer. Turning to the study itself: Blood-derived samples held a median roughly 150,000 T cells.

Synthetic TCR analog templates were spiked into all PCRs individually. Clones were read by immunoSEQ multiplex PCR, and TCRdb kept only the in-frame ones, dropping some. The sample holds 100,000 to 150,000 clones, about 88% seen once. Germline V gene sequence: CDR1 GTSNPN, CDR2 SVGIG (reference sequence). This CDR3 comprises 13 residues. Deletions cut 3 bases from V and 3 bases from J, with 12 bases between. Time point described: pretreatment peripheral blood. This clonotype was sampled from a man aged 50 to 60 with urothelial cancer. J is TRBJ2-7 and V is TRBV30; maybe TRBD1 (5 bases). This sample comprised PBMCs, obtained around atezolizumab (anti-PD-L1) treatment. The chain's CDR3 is CAWRYRGFYEQYF. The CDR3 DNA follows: TGTGCCTGGAGGTATAGGGGATTCTACGAGCAGTACTTC. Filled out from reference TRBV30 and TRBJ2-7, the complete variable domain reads SQTIHQWPATLVQPVGSPLSLECTVEGTSNPNLYWYRQAAGRGLQLLFYSVGIGQISSEVPQNLSASRPQDRQFILSSKKLLLSDSGFYLCAWRYRGFYEQYFGPGTRLTVT.